Listed here are 3 T cell receptor delta chains from one sample, sequenced in a study of γδ T cells in repeated Plasmodium falciparum infection. Flow sorting of PBMC yielded separate Vgamma9/Vdelta2+ and Vdelta2-negative gammadelta T cell populations for bulk repertoire analysis. TCRdb re-processed the multiplex PCR reads via CATT. The sample includes tens of thousands of delta-chain clones, approximately 0.92% of them seen just once. The sequenced sample was gamma-delta T cells from blood. Receptors originate from a pool of human donors (malaria-infected and uninfected, not separated).

Points on this clone: A read error is likely here: a far larger clone is one base away. The sample has other DNA sequences that encode this CDR3 too. The chain combines TRDV1 with TRDJ1; 12 bases line up with TRDD3. Here the J gene came from matching the DNA to germline, since TCRdb omits it. Germline V gene lookup returns CDR1 TSWWSYY and CDR2 QGS. CDR3 length: 24 amino acids. V lost 2 bases and J lost 4; bases outside the gene matches: 29. The chain's CDR3 is CALGEGGSDSDWGILTPCLDKLIF. The CDR3 DNA reads TGTGCTCTTGGGGAAGGCGGGTCAGACTCCGACTGGGGGATACTCACACCGTGTCTCGATAAACTCATCTTT.

This clone occurred many times. The sample has other DNA sequences that encode this CDR3 too. The V gene is TRDV1, the J gene TRDJ1; 11 bases align to TRDD3. The CDR3 extends over 23 amino acids. In germline, CDR1 is TSWWSYY, CDR2 QGS. With V trimmed by 0 bases and J by 1 base, 22 bases remained unmatched. The CDR3 nucleotides read TGTGCTCTTGGGGAACTTCAACTTCCTTCCTACTGGCTGGGGGATACTTCCACCGATAAACTCATCTTT. Translating gives CALGELQLPSYWLGDTSTDKLIF.

This clone has a handful of counts. The TCRdb protein comes from a much larger clone and disagrees with this DNA's translation at residue 17, likely due to a read error; the protein given here is derived from the DNA. The V gene is TRDV1, the J gene TRDJ1; TRDD3 matches 7 bases. TCRdb offers no J gene call, so here the DNA was matched to germline to obtain one. This CDR3 contains 22 residues. The germline CDR1 and CDR2 sequences are TSWWSYY and QGS. With 2 bases clipped from V and 3 bases from J, the junction kept 27 bases outside the gene matches. The CDR3: CALGEVPTGPLWGSPYADKLIF. The DNA of the CDR3 is TGTGCTCTTGGGGAAGTCCCTACAGGACCCCTCTGGGGGTCTCCGTACGCCGATAAACTCATCTTT.